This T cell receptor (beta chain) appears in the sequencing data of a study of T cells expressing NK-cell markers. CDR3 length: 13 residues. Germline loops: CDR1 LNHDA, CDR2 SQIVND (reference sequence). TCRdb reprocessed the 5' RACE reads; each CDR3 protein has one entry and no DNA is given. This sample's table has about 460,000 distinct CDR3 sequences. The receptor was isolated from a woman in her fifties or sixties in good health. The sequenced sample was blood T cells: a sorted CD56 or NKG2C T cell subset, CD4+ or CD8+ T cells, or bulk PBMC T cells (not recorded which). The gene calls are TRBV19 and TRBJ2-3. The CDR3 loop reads CASSIAVRDTQYF.